This T cell receptor beta chain derives from a study of shared clonotypes between healthy human individuals (TCRdb year 2020). General notes on the study: A few men and a couple of women, aged 18 to 49 years, made up the cohort. For each donor, CD4 naive and CD4 memory were each given three plates, CD8 naive was given two plates, and CD8 memory was given one plate. To estimate repertoire size and how much clonotypes are shared between individuals, the study performed deep sequencing of blood TCR repertoires from about five healthy adults. Different laboratories and diverse techniques were used to prepare libraries and sequence TCR repertoires, to increase sequencing depth and limit assay-specific biases. Each donor's leukapheresis produced roughly between roughly 0.9 and 9 billion PBMCs.

Using the deep immunoSEQ assay, TCR CDR3 regions were amplified from genomic DNA by multiplex PCR. Genomic DNA extracted from each cell subset was distributed evenly over all wells of several immunoSEQ 96-well plates, and each plate served as one replicate. For sorted subsets, about 210 ng of genomic DNA, equivalent to 30,000 or so T cell genomes, went into each replicate PCR. The purified libraries were quantified using a Qubit 3.0 fluorometer, sized with a Bioanalyzer 2100, and then quantified again using the KAPA Library Quantification kit. Every immunoSEQ 96-well plate was sequenced on a dedicated single-read 150-cycle Illumina NextSeq 550 flow cell. As for the original processing: Because the immunoSEQ output included only junctional sequences and no quality scores, the filtering could not be the same as the filtering used for full-length reads. Sequences were annotated with PyIR, a Python wrapper for IgBLAST v1.9, and V/J genes and CDR3 were assigned using IMGT germline references. Reads with weak V/J assignments (E-value above 1e-6), missing CDR3, stop codons, out-of-frame junctions, or ambiguous translated residues were removed. A V3J clonotype was defined by an identical inferred V gene, J gene, and CDR3 amino acid sequence. The percentage overlap between two repertoires was calculated by dividing the number of shared unique clonotypes by the size of the smaller repertoire. Richness of each repertoire was evaluated using RTK rarefaction, the Chao1 estimator, and Recon v2.1 estimates of unobserved clonotypes. OLGA was used to compute generation probabilities for all TCRbeta clonotypes that the gDNA method yielded from a few donors. TCRdb obtained this table from immuneACCESS and retained in-frame rearrangements with V and J assigned. These tables miss some clones; where compared with another copy, unresolved V genes account for less than half of the shortfall, and the remainder is unexplained. That table furnishes V, J and clone size, whereas the DNA furnished D and trimming. In this sample the table shows some 2.1 million clones, 90% to 95% of which occur a single time. Of the sample, 0.1% to 0.15% is held by the ten largest clones.

Remarks on this clone: There is no known antigen for this receptor. The sample holds no much larger clone one base away, and base qualities are not on file.

V is pared back by 5 bases and J by 4 bases, with 7 bases lying between the germline termini. From a lookup of the germline V gene (reference sequence), CDR1 and CDR2 are SGHAT and FQDESV. Counted from cysteine to phenylalanine, this CDR3 has 12 amino acids. Solely the CDR3 DNA is kept, with 36 bases framed from the first base. Study-wide conclusions, independent of this receptor: Clonotypes shared by all four sorted-subset donors showed higher generation probabilities than non-shared clonotypes. Rarefaction of sorted-subset datasets indicated incomplete sequencing despite the large sequencing depth. Around 5% of naive CD4, 3.5% of naive CD8, about 2.4% of memory CD4, and roughly 0.4% of memory CD8 clonotypes were shared across a few donors. The genetic and exposure-history diversity represented was limited by the small number of donors. Sampling was restricted to blood, and TCR repertoires in tissues likely differ from the TCR repertoires found in blood. Based on pairwise subsampling, the degree of clonotype sharing among donors was expected to be affected by sequencing depth. Estimated clonotype richness was generally larger for naive than for memory subsets.

Healthy HIV-negative adults with no recently reported acute infections or vaccinations were included as donors. All donors were Caucasian adults living in Nashville, Tennessee, USA. CD4+ T cells were enriched through magnetic negative selection, after which naive cells were positively selected on CD45RA and the remaining negative fraction served as the memory subset. After blood collection by leukapheresis, PBMCs were isolated using Ficoll-Histopaque density gradient centrifugation and then cryopreserved in the vapor phase of liquid nitrogen. Analytical flow cytometry was used to check the purity and quantity of each magnetically sorted T cell population. Genomic DNA was isolated from every sorted fraction and measured by UV absorbance on a Nanodrop 2000c.

The V gene is TRBV11-1 and the J gene is TRBJ2-3; the D gene remains uncertain. Sample: naive CD4+ T cells sorted from blood. Per the publication, the cell subset or site label means: CD45RA+ positively selected. This receptor was taken from a man aged 18 to 30 in good health. This receptor has the CDR3 CASSGRPDTQYF. The sequenced DNA is TGTGCCAGCAGCGGACGGCCAGATACGCAGTATTTT.